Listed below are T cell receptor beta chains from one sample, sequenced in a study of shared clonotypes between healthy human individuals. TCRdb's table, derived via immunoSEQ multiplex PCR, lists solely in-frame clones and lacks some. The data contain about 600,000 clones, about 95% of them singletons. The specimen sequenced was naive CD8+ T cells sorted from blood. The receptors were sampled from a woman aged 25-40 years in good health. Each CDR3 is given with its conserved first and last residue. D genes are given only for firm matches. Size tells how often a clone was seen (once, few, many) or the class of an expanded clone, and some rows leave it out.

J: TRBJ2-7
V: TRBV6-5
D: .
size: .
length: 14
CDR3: CASSYSGRTYEQYF
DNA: TGTGCCAGCAGTTACTCCGGACGGACCTACGAGCAGTACTTC

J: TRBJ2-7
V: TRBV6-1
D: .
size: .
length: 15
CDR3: CASSEGANRAYEQYF
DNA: TGTGCCAGCAGTGAAGGGGCGAACAGGGCCTACGAGCAGTACTTC

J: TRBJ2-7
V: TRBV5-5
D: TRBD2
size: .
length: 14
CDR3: CASSRGLAGAEQYF
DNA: TGTGCCAGCAGCCGGGGACTAGCGGGAGCCGAGCAGTACTTC

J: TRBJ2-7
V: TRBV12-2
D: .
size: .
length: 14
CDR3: CASRLVQGGYEQYF
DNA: TGTGCAAGTCGCTTAGTTCAAGGTGGCTACGAGCAGTACTTC

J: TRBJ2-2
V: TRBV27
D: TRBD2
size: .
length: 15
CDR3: CASSFSGRAVGELFF
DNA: TGTGCCAGCAGTTTTAGCGGGAGGGCCGTCGGGGAGCTGTTTTTT

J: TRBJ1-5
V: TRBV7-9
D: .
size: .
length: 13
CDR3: CASSAGGNQPQHF
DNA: TGTGCCAGCAGCGCGGGCGGCAATCAGCCCCAGCATTTT

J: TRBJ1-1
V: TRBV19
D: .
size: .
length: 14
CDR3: CASTLDFFTTEAFF
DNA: TGTGCCAGTACCCTGGACTTTTTTACCACTGAAGCTTTCTTT

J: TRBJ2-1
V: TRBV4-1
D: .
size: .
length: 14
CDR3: CASSRTRRGLEQFF
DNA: TGCGCCAGCAGCCGGACTCGGAGGGGGCTTGAGCAGTTCTTC

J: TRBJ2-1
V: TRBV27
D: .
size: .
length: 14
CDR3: CASSPRGPEDEQFF
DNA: TGTGCCAGCAGCCCCAGGGGTCCGGAAGATGAGCAGTTCTTC

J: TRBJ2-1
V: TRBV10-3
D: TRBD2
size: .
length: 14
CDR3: CAISSGGAYNEQFF
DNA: TGTGCCATCAGTAGCGGGGGCGCCTACAATGAGCAGTTCTTC

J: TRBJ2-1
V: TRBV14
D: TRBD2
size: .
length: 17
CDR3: CASSQDPGLVPYNEQFF
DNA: TGTGCCAGCAGCCAAGACCCAGGACTAGTACCCTACAATGAGCAGTTCTTC

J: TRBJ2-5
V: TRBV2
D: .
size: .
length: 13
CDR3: CASAPEGWETQYF
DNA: TGTGCCAGCGCTCCAGAGGGGTGGGAGACCCAGTACTTC

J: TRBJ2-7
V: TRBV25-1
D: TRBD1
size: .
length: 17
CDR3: CASRPPKGTGNPYEQYF
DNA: TGTGCCAGCAGGCCCCCCAAAGGGACAGGGAACCCCTACGAGCAGTACTTC

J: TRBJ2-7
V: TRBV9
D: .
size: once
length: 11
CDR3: CASGPSYEQYF
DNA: TGTGCCAGTGGACCCTCCTACGAGCAGTACTTC

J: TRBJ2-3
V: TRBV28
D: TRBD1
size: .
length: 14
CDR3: CASSLWDRADTQYF
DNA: TGTGCCAGCAGTTTATGGGACAGGGCGGATACGCAGTATTTT

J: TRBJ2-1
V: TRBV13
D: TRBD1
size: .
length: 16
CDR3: CASSLGGQGLYNEQFF
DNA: TGTGCCAGCAGCTTAGGTGGACAGGGACTCTACAATGAGCAGTTCTTC

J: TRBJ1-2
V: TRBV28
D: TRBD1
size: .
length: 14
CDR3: CASRGTGENNGYTF
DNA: TGTGCCAGCAGAGGGACAGGGGAGAACAATGGCTACACCTTC

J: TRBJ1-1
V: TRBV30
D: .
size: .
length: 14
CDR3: CAWRGVPSGTEAFF
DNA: TGTGCCTGGAGGGGAGTCCCCTCAGGGACTGAAGCTTTCTTT

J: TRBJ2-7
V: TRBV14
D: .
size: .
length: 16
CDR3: CASSQDYSGISYEQYF
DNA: TGTGCCAGCAGCCAAGATTACTCCGGGATCTCCTACGAGCAGTACTTC

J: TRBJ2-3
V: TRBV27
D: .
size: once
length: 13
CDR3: CATSQFSPDTQYF
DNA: TGTGCCACCTCCCAGTTTAGTCCAGATACGCAGTATTTT

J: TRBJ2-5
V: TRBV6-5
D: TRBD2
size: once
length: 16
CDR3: CASSYFTSGRDKTQYF
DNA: TGTGCCAGCAGTTACTTTACTAGCGGGAGGGACAAGACCCAGTACTTC

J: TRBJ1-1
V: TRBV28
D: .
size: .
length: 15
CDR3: CASSPRVLENTEAFF
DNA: TGTGCCAGCAGTCCGAGAGTATTGGAGAACACTGAAGCTTTCTTT